This T cell receptor (beta chain) was profiled in a study of blood T cell repertoires in COVID-19. The V segment lost 6 bases and the J segment 3 bases; nucleotides outside the gene matches: 13. The germline V gene has CDR1 SNHLY and CDR2 FYNNEI. The CDR3 runs to 16 residues. Only in-frame clones appear in the TCRdb table, and some are missing; sequencing was by immunoSEQ multiplex PCR. The profile shows about 200,000 clones, roughly nine tenths of them singletons. This TCR was sampled from a woman in her fifties or sixties with acute or convalescent COVID-19. The sequencing sample was made of peripheral blood. The chain is built from TRBV2 and TRBJ1-2, with 7 bases aligning to TRBD1. The CDR3 DNA sequence: TGTGCCAGCAGCGGTGACAGGGTTGGTTCCTACTATGGCTACACCTTC. Residues: CASSGDRVGSYYGYTF.